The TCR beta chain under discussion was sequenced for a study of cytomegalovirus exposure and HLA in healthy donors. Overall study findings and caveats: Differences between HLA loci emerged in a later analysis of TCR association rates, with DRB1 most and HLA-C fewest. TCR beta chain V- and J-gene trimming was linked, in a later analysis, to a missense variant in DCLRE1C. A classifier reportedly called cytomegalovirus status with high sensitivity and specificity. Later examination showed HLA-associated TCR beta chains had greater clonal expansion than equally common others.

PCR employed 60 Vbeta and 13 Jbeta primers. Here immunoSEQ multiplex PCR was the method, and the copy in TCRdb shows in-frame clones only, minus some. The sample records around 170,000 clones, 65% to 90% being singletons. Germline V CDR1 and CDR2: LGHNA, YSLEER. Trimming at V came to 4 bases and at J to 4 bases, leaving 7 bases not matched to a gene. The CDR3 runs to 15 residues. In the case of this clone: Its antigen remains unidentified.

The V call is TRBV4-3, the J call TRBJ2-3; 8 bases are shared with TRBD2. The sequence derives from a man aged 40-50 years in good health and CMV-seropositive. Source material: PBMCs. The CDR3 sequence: CASSPGLAASDTQYF. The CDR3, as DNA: TGCGCCAGCAGCCCCGGACTAGCCGCATCAGATACGCAGTATTTT.